The 21 T cell receptor beta chains presented below share a single source sample, sequenced in a study of T-cell reconstitution after alpha-beta-depleted transplantation in children. During its preparation, the TCRbeta library received unique molecular identifiers. One entry per CDR3 protein results from TCRdb running MiXCR on the PCR reads. Among about 610,000 distinct CDR3 sequences listed, under 12% were seen once. The sample consisted of PBMCs from the stem cell graft donor, taken from the stem cell graft. The origin of the receptors is a human donor who donated a stem cell graft to a child with acute myeloid leukemia.

This chain links TRBV4-2 with TRBJ2-7; TRBD1 agrees at 7 bases. Germline V gene sequence: CDR1 LGHNA, CDR2 YNFKEQ. This CDR3 is built from 14 residues. V was pared by 5 bases and J by 3 bases, with 7 bases of the junction left unmatched. The DNA for the CDR3 is TGTGCCAGCAGCAGAACGGGACAGATCTACGAGCAGTACTTC. It codes for CASSRTGQIYEQYF.

In its sample, this clonotype was seen once. The chain has TRBV15 and TRBJ2-7; D could derive from TRBD1 or TRBD2 (5 bases each). The germline V gene encodes CDR1 LNHNV and CDR2 YYDKDF (reference sequence). The CDR3 loop spans 15 amino acids. The germline V and J ends were trimmed by 4 bases and 3 bases, with 16 bases remaining between them. CDR3 sequence: CATSNAGTASYEQYF. The DNA of the CDR3 is TGTGCCACCAGCAACGCCGGGACCGCCAGCTACGAGCAGTACTTC. The entire variable domain, with the rest obtained from reference TRBV15 and TRBJ2-7, is as follows: DAMVIQNPRYQVTQFGKPVTLSCSQTLNHNVMYWYQQKSSQAPKLLFHYYDKDFNNEADTPDNFQSRRPNTSFCFLDIRSPGLGDTAMYLCATSNAGTASYEQYFGPGTRLTVT.

This chain joins TRBV14 and TRBJ1-1, with D possibly being TRBD1 (6 bases). The CDR3 loop spans 14 amino acids. V dropped 0 bases and J dropped 5 bases, with 10 bases sitting between them. Germline loops: CDR1 SGHDN, CDR2 FVKESK. CDR3 protein: CASSQEGGRTEAFF. The CDR3 nucleotides read TGTGCCAGCAGCCAAGAAGGGGGGCGTACTGAAGCTTTCTTT.

This clonotype was observed at least ten times. This chain links TRBV15 with TRBJ2-7; 9 nucleotides line up with TRBD2. There are 14 residues in the CDR3. V dropped 7 bases and J dropped 5; count of bases not matched to a gene: 9. From germline, CDR1 is LNHNV and CDR2 YYDKDF (reference sequence). CDR3: CATTVGGRANEQYF. CDR3 coding DNA: TGTGCCACCACCGTGGGCGGGAGGGCCAACGAGCAGTACTTC.

This clonotype showed up just a few times. The rearrangement joins TRBV5-1 to TRBJ1-1, with 9 bases fitting TRBD1. With V trimmed by 0 bases and J by 4 bases, 4 bases remained unmatched. The germline V gene has CDR1 SGHRS and CDR2 YFSETQ. CDR3 length: 15 residues. CDR3 nucleotide sequence: TGCGCCAGCAGCTTGGCCGCGACAGGGGGCACTGAAGCTTTCTTT. This codes for CASSLAATGGTEAFF.

The rearrangement uses TRBV7-9 and TRBJ2-7, with D possibly TRBD1 on 6 matching bases. The CDR3 consists of 14 residues. Trimming left V 6 bases short and J 0 bases short, with 12 bases between. The germline V gene encodes CDR1 SEHNR and CDR2 FQNEAQ (reference sequence). The CDR3 DNA follows: TGTGCCAGCAGGGACCCAGGGGCCTCCTACGAGCAGTACTTC. Amino acid sequence: CASRDPGASYEQYF.

This clonotype was seen a few times. V gene TRBV12-3 or TRBV12-4 combines with J gene TRBJ1-2; 8 bases align to TRBD1. The V gene end was trimmed by 7 bases and the J gene end by 4 bases; junction bases not matched to a gene: 5. The CDR3 runs to 13 residues. The CDR3 DNA is TGTGCCAGCACAGGACAGGGAGCCTATGGCTACACCTTC. This translates into CASTGQGAYGYTF.

V usage is TRBV28 and J usage is TRBJ1-3; a possible D gene is TRBD1 (5 bases). V lost 3 bases and J 0 bases, leaving 12 bases between the germline ends. The CDR3 covers 16 residues. Germline assignment: CDR1 MDHEN and CDR2 SYDVKM. The CDR3 sequence: CASSLATEYSGNTIYF. The CDR3 region has the DNA TGTGCCAGCAGTTTGGCGACAGAGTACTCTGGAAACACCATATATTTT.

The J gene is TRBJ2-2, the V gene TRBV7-2; the D gene is possibly TRBD2 (5 bases). Germline-derived CDR1 and CDR2 are SGHTA and FQGNSA. The V and J ends lost 3 bases and 3 bases respectively, with 17 bases between them. The CDR3 contains 17 residues. CDR3 in amino acids: CASSFVTQPGYTGELFF. In nucleotides, the CDR3 is TGTGCCAGCAGCTTTGTAACACAGCCGGGGTACACCGGGGAGCTGTTTTTT.

At least ten counts were recorded for this clonotype. The chain uses TRBV7-2 and TRBJ2-4; possibly TRBD1 for D (6 bases). This CDR3 spans 14 amino acids. Per the germline V gene, CDR1 is SGHTA and CDR2 is FQGNSA. Trimming removed 4 bases at V and 6 bases at J, with 13 bases between. CDR3 sequence: CASSSPDSSNIQYF. The CDR3 region has the DNA TGTGCCAGCAGCTCCCCGGACAGTTCAAACATTCAGTACTTC.

This clonotype was detected only a few times. The chain is built from TRBV7-2 and TRBJ2-3, with 7 bases identical to TRBD2. The J segment lost 3 bases and the V segment lost 0 bases, leaving 6 bases of the junction unmatched. Per germline, CDR1 SGHTA and CDR2 FQGNSA. The CDR3 is 16 amino acids. The CDR3 sequence: CASSLAGGRRTDTQYF. In DNA form, the CDR3 reads TGTGCCAGCAGCTTAGCCGGCGGGAGAAGGACAGATACGCAGTATTTT.

The CDR3 DNA reads TGTGCCAGCCGATATAATACCGGGACAGTAACGCAGTATTTT. This codes for CASRYNTGTVTQYF. The rearrangement links TRBV14 to TRBJ2-3, with TRBD1 identical over 7 bases. Germline values: CDR1 SGHDN, CDR2 FVKESK. CDR3 size: 14 residues. V shed 8 bases and J 9 bases; nucleotides not matched to a gene: 14. The full variable domain, rest sourced from reference TRBV14 and TRBJ2-3, is EAGVTQFPSHSVIEKGQTVTLRCDPISGHDNLYWYRRVMGKEIKFLLHFVKESKQDESGMPNNRFLAERTGGTYSTLKVQPAELEDSGVYFCASRYNTGTVTQYFGPGTRLTVL.

This clonotype was detected ten times or more. This rearrangement joins TRBV7-8 to TRBJ2-1; TRBD1 is a possible D gene (6 bases). Per the germline V gene, CDR1 is SGHVS and CDR2 is FQNEAQ. Trimming removed 5 bases at V and 9 bases at J, with 14 bases between. CDR3 size: 13 residues. CDR3 amino acids: CASSRQGQGEQFF. CDR3 bases: TGTGCCAGCAGCCGGCAGGGGCAGGGTGAGCAGTTCTTC.

This clonotype came up many times. The rearrangement links TRBV29-1 to TRBJ2-1; D not certain. The CDR3 totals 13 residues. V shed 6 bases and J shed 9 bases, with 18 bases lying between them. Germline lookup yields CDR1 SQVTM and CDR2 ANQGSEA. CDR3 DNA sequence: TGCAGCGTGGGCGGCGAACCCCGCAGTGAGCAGTTCTTC. Amino acids: CSVGGEPRSEQFF.

In this sample, this clonotype turned up a few times. The CDR3 DNA follows: TGTGCCACCAGTGATCCCGACCCCAGGACAGGCTACAATGAGCAGTTCTTC. It yields the protein CATSDPDPRTGYNEQFF. This chain connects TRBV24-1 to TRBJ2-1; 7 positions agree with TRBD1. The ends lost 3 bases at V and 3 bases at J; junction bases unmatched: 10. Germline assignment: CDR1 KGHDR and CDR2 SFDVKD. This CDR3 region has 17 residues.

This clonotype was observed a few times. This rearrangement joins TRBV28 to TRBJ2-3, with D maybe TRBD2 (5 bases). CDR3 length: 11 residues. Germline V gene sequence: CDR1 MDHEN, CDR2 SYDVKM. The V end was cut by 4 bases, the J end by 9 bases, with 8 bases between. The CDR3 DNA reads as TGTGCCAGCAGTTGGGAGCAAACGCAGTATTTT. It encodes CASSWEQTQYF.

This clonotype has more than one count but fewer than ten. The chain couples TRBV12-3 or TRBV12-4 to TRBJ2-5, with D perhaps matching TRBD1 (6 bases). V was trimmed by 5 bases and J by 5 bases, leaving 15 bases between them. This CDR3 is 14 amino acids long. CDR3 nucleotide sequence: TGTGCCAGCAGTCGCGACAGGCGCCAGGAGACCCAGTACTTC. It translates to CASSRDRRQETQYF.

This clonotype occurred a few times. The V call is TRBV30, the J call TRBJ1-2; D ambiguous. CDR1 and CDR2 from the germline V gene are GTSNPN and SVGIG (reference sequence). CDR3 length: 15 residues. Trimming left V 5 bases short and J 3 bases short, with 19 bases between. The CDR3, as DNA: TGTGCCTGGGCCCCGACCCTCCGGGAGGACTATGGCTACACCTTC. It specifies CAWAPTLREDYGYTF.

The chain recombines TRBV3-1 with TRBJ2-3; tentatively, D is TRBD2 (6 bases). Trimming removed 0 bases at V and 1 base at J, with 14 bases between. The V gene's germline CDR1 is LGHDT and CDR2 YNNKEL (reference sequence). This CDR3 is built from 17 residues. CDR3 in amino acids: CASSQDVLARGTDTQYF. The DNA for the CDR3 is TGTGCCAGCAGCCAAGATGTTCTAGCGAGGGGCACAGATACGCAGTATTTT.

This clonotype was observed at least ten times. This rearrangement joins TRBV28 to TRBJ2-1; D uncertain. The V gene's germline CDR1 is MDHEN and CDR2 SYDVKM. V was pared by 6 bases and J by 8 bases, with 8 bases between. The CDR3 totals 11 residues. The chain's CDR3 is CASSPRDEQFF. The CDR3 region has the DNA TGTGCCAGCAGCCCTAGGGATGAGCAGTTCTTC.

This clonotype was counted ten times or more. The rearrangement uses TRBV7-9 and TRBJ2-7; 9 nucleotides agree with TRBD2. This CDR3 has 15 residues. J lost 3 bases, V lost 3 bases, and 6 bases had no gene match. Germline loops: CDR1 SEHNR, CDR2 FQNEAQ (reference sequence). The CDR3 bases are TGTGCCAGCAGCTTCATAGCGGGAGTTCTCTACGAGCAGTACTTC. Residues: CASSFIAGVLYEQYF.